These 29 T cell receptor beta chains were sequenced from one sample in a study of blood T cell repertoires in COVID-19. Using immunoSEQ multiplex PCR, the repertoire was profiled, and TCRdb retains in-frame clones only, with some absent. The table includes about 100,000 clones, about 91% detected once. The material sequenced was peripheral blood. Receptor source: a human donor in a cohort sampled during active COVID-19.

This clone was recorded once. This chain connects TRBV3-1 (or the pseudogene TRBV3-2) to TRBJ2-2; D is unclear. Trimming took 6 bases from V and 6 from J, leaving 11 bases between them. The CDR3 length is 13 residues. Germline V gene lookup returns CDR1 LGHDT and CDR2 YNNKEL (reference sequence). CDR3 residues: CASRRSEAGELFF. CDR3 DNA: TGTGCCAGCAGACGCTCTGAGGCCGGGGAGCTGTTTTTT.

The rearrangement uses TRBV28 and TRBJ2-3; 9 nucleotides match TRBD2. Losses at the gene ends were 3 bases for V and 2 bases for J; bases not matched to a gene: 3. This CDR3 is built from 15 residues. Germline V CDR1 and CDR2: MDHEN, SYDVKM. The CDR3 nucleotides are TGTGCCAGCAGTTTCCTAGCGGGGAACACAGATACGCAGTATTTT. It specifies CASSFLAGNTDTQYF.

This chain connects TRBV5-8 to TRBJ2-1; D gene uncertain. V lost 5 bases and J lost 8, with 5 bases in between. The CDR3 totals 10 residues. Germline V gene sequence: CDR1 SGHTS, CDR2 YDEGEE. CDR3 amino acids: CASRAYEQFF. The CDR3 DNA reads TGTGCCAGCAGAGCCTATGAGCAGTTCTTC.

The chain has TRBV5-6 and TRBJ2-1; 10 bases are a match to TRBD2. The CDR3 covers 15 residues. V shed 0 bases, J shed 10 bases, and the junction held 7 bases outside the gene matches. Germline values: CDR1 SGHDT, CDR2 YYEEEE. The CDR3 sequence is CASSLGLAGVGEQFF. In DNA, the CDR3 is TGTGCCAGCAGCTTGGGCCTAGCGGGAGTAGGGGAGCAGTTCTTC.

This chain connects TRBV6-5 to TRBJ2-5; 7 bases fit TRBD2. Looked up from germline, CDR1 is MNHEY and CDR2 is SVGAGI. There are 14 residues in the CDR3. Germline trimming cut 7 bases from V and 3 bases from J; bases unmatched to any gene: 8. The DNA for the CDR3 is TGTGCCAGCACCATGGGAGGGACTAAAGAGACCCAGTACTTC. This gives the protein CASTMGGTKETQYF.

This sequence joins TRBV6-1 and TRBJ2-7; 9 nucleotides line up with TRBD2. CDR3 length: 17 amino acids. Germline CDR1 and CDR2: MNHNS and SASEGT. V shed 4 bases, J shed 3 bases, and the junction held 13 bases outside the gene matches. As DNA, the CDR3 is TGTGCCAGCAGTGTTCTTGGGCTAGCGGGGAAGGTCTACGAGCAGTACTTC. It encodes CASSVLGLAGKVYEQYF.

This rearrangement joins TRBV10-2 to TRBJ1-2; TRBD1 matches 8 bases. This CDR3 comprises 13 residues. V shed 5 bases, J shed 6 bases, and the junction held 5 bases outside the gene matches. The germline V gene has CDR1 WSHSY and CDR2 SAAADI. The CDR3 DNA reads TGCGCCAGCAGTTGGACAGGGCAGGATGGCTACACCTTC. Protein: CASSWTGQDGYTF.

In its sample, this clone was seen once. CDR3: CATSDGVYGYTF. The CDR3 DNA sequence: TGTGCCACCAGTGACGGGGTCTATGGCTACACCTTC. The chain links TRBV24-1 to TRBJ1-2, with unresolved D. The CDR3 has 12 amino acids. CDR1 is KGHDR and CDR2 is SFDVKD in the germline V gene. V was cut by 4 bases and J by 4 bases, with 6 bases left in between.

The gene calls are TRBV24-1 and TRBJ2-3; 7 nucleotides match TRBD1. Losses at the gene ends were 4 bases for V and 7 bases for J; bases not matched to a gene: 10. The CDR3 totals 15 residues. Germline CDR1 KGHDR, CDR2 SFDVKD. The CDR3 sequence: CATSDGQDPRYTQYF. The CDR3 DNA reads TGTGCCACCAGTGACGGACAGGACCCGAGGTATACGCAGTATTTT.

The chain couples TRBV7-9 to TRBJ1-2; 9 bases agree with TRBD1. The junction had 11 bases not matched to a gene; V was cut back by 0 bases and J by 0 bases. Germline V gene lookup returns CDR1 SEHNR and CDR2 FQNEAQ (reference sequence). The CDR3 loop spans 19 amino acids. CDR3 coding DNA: TGTGCCAGCAGCTTAGCTCAACCCGGACAGGGGAATACTAACTATGGCTACACCTTC. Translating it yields CASSLAQPGQGNTNYGYTF.

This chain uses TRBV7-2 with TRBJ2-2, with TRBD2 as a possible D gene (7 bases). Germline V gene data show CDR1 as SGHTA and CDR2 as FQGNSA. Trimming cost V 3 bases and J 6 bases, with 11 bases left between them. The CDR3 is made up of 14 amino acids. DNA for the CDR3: TGTGCCAGCAGCTTTATAGGGGGGGCCGGGGAGCTGTTTTTT. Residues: CASSFIGGAGELFF.

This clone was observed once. For the CDR3, the DNA is TGTGCCAGCAGCCGACAGAGGACAGGGGTACAAGAGACCCAGTACTTC. It translates to CASSRQRTGVQETQYF. The V call is TRBV11-2, the J call TRBJ2-5; 9 nucleotides match TRBD1. The germline gives CDR1 SGHAT, CDR2 FQNNGV. V dropped 5 bases and J dropped 2; count of bases not matched to a gene: 9. CDR3 length equals 16 residues.

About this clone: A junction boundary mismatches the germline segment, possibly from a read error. This CDR3 is CASSLYGTSGTHF. The CDR3 nucleotides are TGTGCCAGCAGTTTATACGGGACTAGCGGGACTCACTTC. This chain connects TRBV27 to TRBJ2-7, with 13 bases matching TRBD2. The CDR3 consists of 13 residues. Germline CDR1 is MNHEY and CDR2 is SMNVEV (reference sequence).

The CDR3 region has the DNA TGTGCCGTCTCCCGGACAGCCTCCTACGAGCAGTACTTC. Translated: CAVSRTASYEQYF. The chain joins TRBV5-4 to TRBJ2-7; tentative D call: TRBD1 (6 bases). CDR1 and CDR2 (germline): SGHNT, YYREEE (reference sequence). V was trimmed by 10 bases and J by 0 bases, leaving 14 bases between them. The CDR3 has 13 amino acids.

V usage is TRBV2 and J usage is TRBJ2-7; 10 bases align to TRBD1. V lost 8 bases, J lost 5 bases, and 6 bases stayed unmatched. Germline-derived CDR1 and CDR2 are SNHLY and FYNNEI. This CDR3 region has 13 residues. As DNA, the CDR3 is TGTGCCAGCGTCCCGGGACAGGGGCACGAGCAGTACTTC. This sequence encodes CASVPGQGHEQYF.

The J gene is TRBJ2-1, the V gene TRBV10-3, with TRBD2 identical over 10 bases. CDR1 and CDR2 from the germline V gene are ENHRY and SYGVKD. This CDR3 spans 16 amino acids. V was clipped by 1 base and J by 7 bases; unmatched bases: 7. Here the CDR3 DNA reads TGTGCCATCAGTGAGTTACGAGCGGGGGGGCCTAATGAGCAGTTCTTC. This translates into CAISELRAGGPNEQFF.

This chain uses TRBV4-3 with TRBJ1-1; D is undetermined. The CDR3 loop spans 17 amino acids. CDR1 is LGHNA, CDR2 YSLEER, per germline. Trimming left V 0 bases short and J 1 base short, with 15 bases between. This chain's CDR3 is CASSQDYLGLTNTEAFF. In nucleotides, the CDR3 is TGCGCCAGCAGCCAAGACTATCTAGGACTGACGAACACTGAAGCTTTCTTT.

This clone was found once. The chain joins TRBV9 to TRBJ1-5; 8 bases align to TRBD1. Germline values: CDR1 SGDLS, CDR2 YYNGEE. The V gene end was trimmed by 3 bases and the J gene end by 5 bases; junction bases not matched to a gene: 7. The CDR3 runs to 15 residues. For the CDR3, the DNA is TGTGCCAGCAGCGCGGCGGGACAGGCTCATCAGCCCCAGCATTTT. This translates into CASSAAGQAHQPQHF. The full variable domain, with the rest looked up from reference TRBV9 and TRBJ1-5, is DSGVTQTPKHLITATGQRVTLRCSPRSGDLSVYWYQQSLDQGLQFLIQYYNGEERAKGNILERFSAQQFPDLHSELNLSSLELGDSALYFCASSAAGQAHQPQHFGDGTRLSIL.

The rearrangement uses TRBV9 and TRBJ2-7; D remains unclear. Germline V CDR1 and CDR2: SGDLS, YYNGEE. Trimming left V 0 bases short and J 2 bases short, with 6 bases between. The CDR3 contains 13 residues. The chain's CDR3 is CASSVDGTYEQYF. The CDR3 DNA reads TGTGCCAGCAGCGTAGACGGTACCTACGAGCAGTACTTC.

The CDR3 is CASSVGTGWFDKNIQYF. The CDR3 bases are TGTGCCAGCAGCGTAGGGACAGGGTGGTTCGACAAAAACATTCAGTACTTC. This chain links TRBV9 with TRBJ2-4, with TRBD1 matching 8 bases. CDR3 length: 17 residues. Germline CDR1 is SGDLS and CDR2 is YYNGEE. V gave up 0 bases and J gave up 3 bases; unmatched junction bases: 8.

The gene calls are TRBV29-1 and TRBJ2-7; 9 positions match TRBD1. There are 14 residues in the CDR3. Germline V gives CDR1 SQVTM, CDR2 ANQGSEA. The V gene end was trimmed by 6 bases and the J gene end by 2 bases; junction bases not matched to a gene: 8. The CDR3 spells CSVALRTGAYEQYF. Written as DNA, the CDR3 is TGCAGCGTCGCCCTCAGGACAGGGGCCTACGAGCAGTACTTC.

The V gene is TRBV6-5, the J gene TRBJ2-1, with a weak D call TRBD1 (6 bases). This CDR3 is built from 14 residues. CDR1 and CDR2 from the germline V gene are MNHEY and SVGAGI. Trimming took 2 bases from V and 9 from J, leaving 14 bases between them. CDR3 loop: CASSYNRVMGEQFF. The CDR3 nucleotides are TGTGCCAGCAGTTACAACAGGGTGATGGGTGAGCAGTTCTTC.

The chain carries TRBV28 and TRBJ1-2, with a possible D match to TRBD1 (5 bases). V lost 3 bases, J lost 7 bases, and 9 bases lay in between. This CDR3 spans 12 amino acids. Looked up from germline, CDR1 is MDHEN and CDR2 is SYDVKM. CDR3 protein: CASSLGGAGYTF. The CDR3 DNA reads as TGTGCCAGCAGTTTGGGAGGGGCTGGCTACACCTTC.

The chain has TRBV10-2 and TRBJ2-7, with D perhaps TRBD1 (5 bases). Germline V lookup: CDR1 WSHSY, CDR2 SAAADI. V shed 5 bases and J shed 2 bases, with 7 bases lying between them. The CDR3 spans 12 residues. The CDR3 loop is CASSPGTYEQYF. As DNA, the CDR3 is TGCGCCAGCAGTCCAGGGACCTACGAGCAGTACTTC.

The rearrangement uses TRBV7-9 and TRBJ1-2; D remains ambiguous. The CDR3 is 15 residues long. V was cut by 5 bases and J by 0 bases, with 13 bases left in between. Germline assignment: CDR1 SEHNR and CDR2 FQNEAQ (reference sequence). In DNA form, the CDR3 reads TGTGCCAGCAGCCCCTTCCTGGAGGCTAACTATGGCTACACCTTC. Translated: CASSPFLEANYGYTF. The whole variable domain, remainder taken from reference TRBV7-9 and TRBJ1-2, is DTGVSQNPRHKITKRGQNVTFRCDPISEHNRLYWYRQTLGQGPEFLTYFQNEAQLEKSRLLSDRFSAERPKGSFSTLEIQRTEQGDSAMYLCASSPFLEANYGYTFGSGTRLTVV.

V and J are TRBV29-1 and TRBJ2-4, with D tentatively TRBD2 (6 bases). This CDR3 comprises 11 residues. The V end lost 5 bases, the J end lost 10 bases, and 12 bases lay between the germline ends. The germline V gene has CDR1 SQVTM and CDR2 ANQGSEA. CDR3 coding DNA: TGCAGCGTTCTGACTAGTGGGATTCAGTACTTC. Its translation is CSVLTSGIQYF.

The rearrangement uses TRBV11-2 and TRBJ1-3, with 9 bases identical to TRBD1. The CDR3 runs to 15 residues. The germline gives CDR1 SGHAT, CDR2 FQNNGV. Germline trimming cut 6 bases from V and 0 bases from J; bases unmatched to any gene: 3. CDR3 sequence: CASRMTGGSGNTIYF. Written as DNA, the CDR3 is TGTGCCAGCAGGATGACAGGGGGCTCTGGAAACACCATATATTTT.

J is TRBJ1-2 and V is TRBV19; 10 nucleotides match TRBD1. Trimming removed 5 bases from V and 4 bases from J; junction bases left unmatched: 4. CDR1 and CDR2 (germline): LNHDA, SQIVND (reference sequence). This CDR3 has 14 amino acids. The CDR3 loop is CASSHRQGAYGYTF. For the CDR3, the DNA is TGTGCCAGTAGTCACAGACAGGGGGCCTATGGCTACACCTTC.

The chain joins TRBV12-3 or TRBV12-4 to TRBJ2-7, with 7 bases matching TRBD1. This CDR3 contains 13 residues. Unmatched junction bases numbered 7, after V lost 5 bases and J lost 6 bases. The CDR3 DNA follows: TGTGCCAGCAGTAGATTACAGGGGAGCGAGCAGTACTTC. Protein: CASSRLQGSEQYF.